This entry features one T cell receptor beta chain sequence. Its target is unknown. The sample is drawn from a study of cytomegalovirus exposure and HLA in healthy donors. Whole-study findings and limits: V- and J-gene trimming in TCR beta was tied to a missense DCLRE1C variant by an analysis performed later.

The CDR3 is 15 residues long. The V segment lost 8 bases and the J segment 7 bases; nucleotides outside the gene matches: 13. Germline V gene lookup returns CDR1 LNHNV and CDR2 YYDKDF (reference sequence). 13 Jbeta primers and 60 Vbeta primers were used for the PCR. TCRdb's copy holds only in-frame clones and misses some; the assay was immunoSEQ multiplex PCR. The sample carries 100,000 or so clones, around 80% recorded once. The source of this sequence is a man between 18 and 29 years old in good health and CMV-seronegative. The chain links TRBV15 to TRBJ2-1, with TRBD2 matching over 8 bases. Sequencing was carried out using PBMCs. The CDR3 DNA is TGTGCCACCCGGAGGCCGGGAGGGCCATCGAATGAGCAGTTCTTC. Protein: CATRRPGGPSNEQFF.